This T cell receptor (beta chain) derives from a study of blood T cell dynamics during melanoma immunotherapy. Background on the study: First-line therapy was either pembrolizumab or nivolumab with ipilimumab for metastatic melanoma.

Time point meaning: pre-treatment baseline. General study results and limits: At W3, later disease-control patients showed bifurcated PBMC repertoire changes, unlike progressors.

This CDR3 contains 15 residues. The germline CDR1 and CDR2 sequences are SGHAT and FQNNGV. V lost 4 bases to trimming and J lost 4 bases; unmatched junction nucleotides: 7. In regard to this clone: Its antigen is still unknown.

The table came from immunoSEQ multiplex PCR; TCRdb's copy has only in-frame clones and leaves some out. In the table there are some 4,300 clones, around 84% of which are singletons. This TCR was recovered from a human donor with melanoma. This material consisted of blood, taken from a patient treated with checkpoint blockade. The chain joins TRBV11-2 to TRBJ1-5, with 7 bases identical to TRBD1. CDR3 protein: CASSSLSGGNQPQHF. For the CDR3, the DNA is TGTGCCAGCAGCTCCCTTTCAGGGGGGAATCAGCCCCAGCATTTT. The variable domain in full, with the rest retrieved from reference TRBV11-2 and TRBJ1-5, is EAGVAQSPRYKIIEKRQSVAFWCNPISGHATLYWYQQILGQGPKLLIQFQNNGVVDDSQLPKDRFSAERLKGVDSTLKIQPAKLEDSAVYLCASSSLSGGNQPQHFGDGTRLSIL.